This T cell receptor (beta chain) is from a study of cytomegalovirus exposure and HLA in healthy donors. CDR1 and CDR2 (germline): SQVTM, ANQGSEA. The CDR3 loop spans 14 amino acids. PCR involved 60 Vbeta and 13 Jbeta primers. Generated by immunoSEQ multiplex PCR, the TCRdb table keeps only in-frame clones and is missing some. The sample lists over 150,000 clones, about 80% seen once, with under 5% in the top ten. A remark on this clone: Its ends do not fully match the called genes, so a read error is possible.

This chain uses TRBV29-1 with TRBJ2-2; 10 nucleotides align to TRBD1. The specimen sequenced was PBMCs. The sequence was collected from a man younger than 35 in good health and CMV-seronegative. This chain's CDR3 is CSAEGTGVAGELFF. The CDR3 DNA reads TGCAGCGCTGAAGGGACAGGGGTGGCCGGGGAGCTGTTTTTT.